Following are 26 T cell receptor beta chains from one sample sequenced in a study of T cells after yellow fever vaccination. One entry per CDR3 protein, called by TCRdb with MiXCR from the 5' RACE reads. The data hold fewer than 400,000 distinct CDR3 sequences, with roughly 10% observed a single time. The starting material was CD4+ T cells sorted from PBMCs, obtained 45 days after the yellow fever booster vaccination. The origin of the receptors is a man in his late teens or twenties who received the YFV17D yellow fever vaccine.

A few counts support this clonotype. The chain joins TRBV3-1 to TRBJ1-1; no definite D call. V was shortened by 0 bases and J by 6 bases, with 8 bases between the two germline ends. From germline, CDR1 is LGHDT and CDR2 YNNKEL (reference sequence). The CDR3 totals 13 residues. CDR3 sequence reads: CASSQDYGAEAFF. The DNA of the CDR3 is TGTGCCAGCAGCCAAGATTACGGCGCTGAAGCTTTCTTT.

This clonotype showed up just once. The V gene is TRBV20-1, the J gene TRBJ1-1; D ambiguous. The CDR3 covers 12 residues. Germline lookup yields CDR1 DFQATT and CDR2 SNEGSKA (reference sequence). V lost 6 bases and J 0 bases, leaving 8 bases between the germline ends. The CDR3, as DNA: TGCAGTGCCCCTAGAGTGAACACTGAAGCTTTCTTT. Translating gives CSAPRVNTEAFF.

To note about this clonotype: Sequence at one end of the junction differs from germline and may be a read error. The chain carries TRBV7-2 and TRBJ2-7; D is unclear. Germline-derived CDR1 and CDR2 are SGHTA and FQGNSA. CDR3 length: 15 amino acids. The DNA for the CDR3 is TGTGCCAGCAGCTTTCAATGGGGTGCGCACTACGAGCTGTACTTC. Translating gives CASSFQWGAHYELYF.

This clonotype was counted a few times. V usage is TRBV7-9 and J usage is TRBJ2-3; D possibly uses TRBD1 or TRBD2 (6 bases each). The CDR3 contains 16 residues. V was pared by 5 bases and J by 2 bases, with 17 bases between. Germline V lookup: CDR1 SEHNR, CDR2 FQNEAQ (reference sequence). This CDR3 reads CASSPRRGTFTDTQYF. CDR3 DNA: TGTGCCAGCAGCCCAAGACGGGGGACATTCACAGATACGCAGTATTTT.

The V call is TRBV12-5, the J call TRBJ2-5; the D gene is possibly TRBD2 (5 bases). This CDR3 contains 17 residues. Trimming cost V 2 bases and J 2 bases, with 18 bases left between them. The germline V gene encodes CDR1 LGHNT and CDR2 FRNRAP. The CDR3 sequence: CASGLTTLAGFQETQYF. CDR3 nucleotide sequence: TGTGCTAGTGGTTTGACTACGCTCGCGGGCTTTCAAGAGACCCAGTACTTC.

This clonotype turned up a few times. The gene calls are TRBV4-3 and TRBJ1-3; D is unresolved. Trimming took 0 bases from V and 0 from J, leaving 6 bases between them. CDR1 LGHNA and CDR2 YSLEER come from the germline V gene. CDR3 size: 15 residues. CDR3 sequence reads: CASSQDVYSGNTIYF. In DNA form, the CDR3 reads TGCGCCAGCAGCCAAGATGTGTACTCTGGAAACACCATATATTTT.

The chain joins TRBV12-5 to TRBJ1-2; D not resolved. The V end was cut by 6 bases, the J end by 4 bases, with 12 bases between. The CDR3 totals 13 residues. Germline CDR1 and CDR2: LGHNT and FRNRAP. The CDR3 nucleotides are TGTGCTAGTGGGCCGCGAGTGGGCTATGGCTACACCTTC. Its protein is CASGPRVGYGYTF.

A few counts support this clonotype. This chain links TRBV4-1 with TRBJ2-3; D is perhaps TRBD2 (6 bases). CDR1 and CDR2 (germline): MGHRA, YSYEKL. The CDR3 loop spans 15 amino acids. The V end was cut by 1 base, the J end by 6 bases, with 14 bases between. The CDR3 bases are TGCGCCAGCAGCCAAGCGGGGTTCGGGGGTGATACGCAGTATTTT. It yields the protein CASSQAGFGGDTQYF.

The chain employs TRBV5-1 and TRBJ1-2; no definite D call. The CDR3 loop spans 15 amino acids. Trimming left V 0 bases short and J 6 bases short, with 15 bases between. Per the germline V gene, CDR1 is SGHRS and CDR2 is YFSETQ. CDR3 coding DNA: TGCGCCAGCAGCTTGGCCGGCAATTCCCGGAATGGCTACACCTTC. The encoded protein is CASSLAGNSRNGYTF.

This clonotype has more than one count but fewer than ten. This chain links TRBV5-1 with TRBJ2-5; TRBD2 aligns across 11 bases. The V and J ends lost 1 base and 5 bases, in that order; junction bases with no gene match: 10. This CDR3 region has 17 residues. Germline V gene data show CDR1 as SGHRS and CDR2 as YFSETQ. For the CDR3, the DNA is TGCGCCAGCAGCTTGCAAACCACACTAGCGGGGGTCGAGACCCAGTACTTC. Translating gives CASSLQTTLAGVETQYF.

V usage is TRBV6-2 or TRBV6-3 and J usage is TRBJ1-2; D is perhaps TRBD1 (5 bases). CDR1 and CDR2 (germline): MNHEY, SVGEGT. The CDR3 has 17 amino acids. V lost 2 bases and J lost 7, with 23 bases in between. The CDR3 bases are TGTGCCAGCAGTTACCCCGGTCCGGGACGTCTAGGGGTTGGCTACACCTTC. Amino acid sequence: CASSYPGPGRLGVGYTF.

This clonotype was counted at least ten times. CDR3 DNA sequence: TGCGCCAGCAGTCTCGGGCATGATCGGGGGAAAGAGACCCAGTACTTC. This encodes CASSLGHDRGKETQYF. The V gene is TRBV4-3, the J gene TRBJ2-5; weak D call: TRBD2 (6 bases). The CDR3 totals 16 residues. Germline lookup yields CDR1 LGHNA and CDR2 YSLEER. V lost 6 bases and J lost 3, with 20 bases in between.

This clonotype was detected a few times. The chain combines TRBV4-2 with TRBJ2-3; a weak D match, TRBD2 (5 bases). V was trimmed by 1 base and J by 7 bases, leaving 15 bases between them. From germline, CDR1 is LGHNA and CDR2 YNFKEQ. The CDR3 covers 15 residues. CDR3 in DNA: TGTGCCAGCAGCCAAGCCTACGGACTCGAAAATACGCAGTATTTT. This sequence encodes CASSQAYGLENTQYF.

The sample holds many counts of this clonotype. The CDR3 DNA reads TGCAGCGTAGCACCACAGCCGAATCAGCCCCAGCATTTT. Translating gives CSVAPQPNQPQHF. The gene calls are TRBV29-1 and TRBJ1-5; D not resolved. The germline V gene has CDR1 SQVTM and CDR2 ANQGSEA. The CDR3 extends over 13 amino acids. The V end was cut by 6 bases, the J end by 4 bases, with 13 bases between.

The table lists this clonotype with a few counts. The chain links TRBV19 to TRBJ1-2; D not resolved. This CDR3 is built from 13 residues. Per the germline V gene, CDR1 is LNHDA and CDR2 is SQIVND (reference sequence). The V gene lost 3 bases and the J gene lost 8 bases, with 13 bases spanning the gap. The CDR3 region has the DNA TGTGCCAGTAGTATCAGCAGACCTGACGGCTACACCTTC. Encoded protein: CASSISRPDGYTF. The full variable domain, with the rest looked up from reference TRBV19 and TRBJ1-2, is DGGITQSPKYLFRKEGQNVTLSCEQNLNHDAMYWYRQDPGQGLRLIYYSQIVNDFQKGDIAEGYSVSREKKESFPLTVTSAQKNPTAFYLCASSISRPDGYTFGSGTRLTVV.

This clonotype has more than one count but fewer than ten. The CDR3 sequence is CASSDRDRGYEQYF. The CDR3 nucleotides read TGCGCCAGCAGCGACCGGGACAGGGGTTACGAGCAGTACTTC. The chain links TRBV4-3 to TRBJ2-7, with 10 bases that match TRBD1. There are 14 residues in the CDR3. J was trimmed by 4 bases and V by 5 bases; bases with no gene match: 5. The germline CDR1 and CDR2 sequences are LGHNA and YSLEER.

This clonotype occurred a few times. This chain links TRBV4-1 with TRBJ2-3; TRBD1 or TRBD2 may be the D gene (5 bases each). Germline V gives CDR1 MGHRA, CDR2 YSYEKL. This CDR3 has 14 amino acids. Trimming cost V 1 base and J 4 bases, with 9 bases left between them. CDR3: CASSQVGGSDTQYF. CDR3 bases: TGCGCCAGCAGCCAAGTTGGGGGTTCAGATACGCAGTATTTT.

This clonotype was counted between two and nine times. The genes are TRBV6-2 or TRBV6-3 and TRBJ2-7, with 7 bases lining up with TRBD1. J gave up 6 bases and V 8 bases, and 4 bases lay outside the gene matches. Germline loops: CDR1 MNHEY, CDR2 SVGEGT. This CDR3 comprises 11 residues. For the CDR3, the DNA is TGTGCCAGCTCGACAGGGACCGAGCAGTACGTC. Its protein is CASSTGTEQYV.

This clonotype was counted between two and nine times. The chain carries TRBV7-9 and TRBJ1-6, with unresolved D. The CDR3 covers 14 residues. Germline CDR1 reads SEHNR; CDR2 reads FQNEAQ (reference sequence). V gave up 1 base and J gave up 10 bases, with 11 bases separating them. The CDR3 nucleotides are TGTGCCAGCAGCTTAGACGTGTATGGGTCACCCCTCCACTTT. It yields the protein CASSLDVYGSPLHF.

This clonotype was observed at least ten times. The chain carries TRBV28 and TRBJ2-7; D unresolved. V lost 4 bases and J 6 bases, leaving 19 bases between the germline ends. Germline CDR1 reads MDHEN; CDR2 reads SYDVKM. The CDR3 is made up of 15 amino acids. The DNA of the CDR3 is TGTGCCAGCAGTTCCTCAAGCCCGCGTGGAAGCGAGCAGTACGTC. Its translation: CASSSSSPRGSEQYV.

The V call is TRBV5-5, the J call TRBJ2-3, with D possibly TRBD2 on 6 matching bases. CDR3 length: 19 amino acids. Germline lookup yields CDR1 SGHKS and CDR2 YYEKEE (reference sequence). The ends were cut back, 4 bases at V and 5 bases at J, with 29 bases in the middle. The CDR3 DNA sequence: TGTGCCAGCAGCCCTCGTGCGGGGCCGGAGGATTGGGGAAAAGATACGCAGTATTTT. Translated, it gives CASSPRAGPEDWGKDTQYF.

Only a few counts were recorded for this clonotype. This rearrangement joins TRBV6-5 to TRBJ1-6; TRBD1 agrees at 9 bases. The V segment lost 4 bases and the J segment 8 bases; nucleotides outside the gene matches: 6. This CDR3 contains 15 residues. The germline V gene encodes CDR1 MNHEY and CDR2 SVGAGI. As DNA, the CDR3 is TGTGCCAGCAGTTCCCCGGGACAGGGTTATTCACCCCTCCACTTT. Translation: CASSSPGQGYSPLHF.

The chain couples TRBV10-3 to TRBJ2-2; possibly TRBD1 for D (5 bases). V was clipped by 6 bases and J by 7 bases, with 15 bases between them. CDR1 ENHRY and CDR2 SYGVKD come from the germline V gene. The CDR3 runs to 14 residues. The CDR3 is CAIRELSQGGELFF. The CDR3 DNA follows: TGTGCCATCAGGGAACTAAGCCAGGGCGGGGAGCTGTTTTTT.

This clonotype was seen a few times. V usage is TRBV12-3 or TRBV12-4 and J usage is TRBJ1-5; possibly TRBD1 for D (5 bases). There are 13 residues in the CDR3. Trimming left V 5 bases short and J 5 bases short, with 10 bases between. The CDR3 DNA reads as TGTGCCAGCAGTCTCGACAGCGATCAGCCCCAGCATTTT. It is translated as CASSLDSDQPQHF.

The chain employs TRBV12-5 and TRBJ1-6; D is ambiguous. Trimming left V 6 bases short and J 0 bases short, with 12 bases between. Germline V lookup: CDR1 LGHNT, CDR2 FRNRAP. This CDR3 is built from 16 residues. The CDR3 bases are TGTGCTAGTGGCGACTCGGGGAGCTCCTATAATTCACCCCTCCACTTT. Amino acid sequence: CASGDSGSSYNSPLHF. Filled out from reference TRBV12-5 and TRBJ1-6, the complete variable domain reads DARVTQTPRHKVTEMGQEVTMRCQPILGHNTVFWYRQTMMQGLELLAYFRNRAPLDDSGMPKDRFSAEMPDATLATLKIQPSEPRDSAVYFCASGDSGSSYNSPLHFGNGTRLTVT.

The V gene is TRBV27, the J gene TRBJ1-1; D is ambiguous. CDR1 MNHEY and CDR2 SMNVEV come from the germline V gene (reference sequence). Trimming pared 4 bases from V and 7 bases from J, leaving 13 bases between. The CDR3 is made up of 13 amino acids. Here the CDR3 DNA reads TGTGCCAGCAGTTCAAAAAACCCTCTTGAAGCTTTCTTT. This sequence encodes CASSSKNPLEAFF.